The clone carrying this T cell receptor beta chain was detected ten times or more. Reasons for excluding patients were uncontrolled infection, other autoimmune disease, pregnancy or lactation. Together with thyroid ultrasound, orbital computed tomography, serum thyroxine and TRAb, clinical symptoms were used for diagnoses. Blood was obtained at the first hyperthyroidism diagnosis, which preceded any ophthalmopathy symptoms. Per the germline V gene, CDR1 is DFQATT and CDR2 is SNEGSKA (reference sequence). With V trimmed by 2 bases and J by 2 bases, 6 bases remained unmatched. The CDR3 sequence is 15 residues long. The data were obtained in a study of T cells in Graves' hyperthyroidism and ophthalmopathy. The source material, RNA transcripts, was used to amplify TCR beta CDR3 regions. The HTBI primer set drove a first-round RT-PCR of the TCR CDR3. TCRdb reanalysed the multiplex PCR reads using MiXCR and keeps one entry per CDR3 protein. This sample carries some 370,000 distinct CDR3 sequences, approximately 18% of them seen once, and the ten largest clones take 34%.

The origin of this receptor is a woman aged 25 to 39 with Graves' hyperthyroidism that later progressed to Graves' ophthalmopathy. The chain combines TRBV20-1 with TRBJ1-1; TRBD1 aligns across 9 bases. Input material: blood. The CDR3: CSARTPTGGNTEAFF. DNA for the CDR3: TGCAGTGCTAGAACCCCGACAGGGGGAAACACTGAAGCTTTCTTT.